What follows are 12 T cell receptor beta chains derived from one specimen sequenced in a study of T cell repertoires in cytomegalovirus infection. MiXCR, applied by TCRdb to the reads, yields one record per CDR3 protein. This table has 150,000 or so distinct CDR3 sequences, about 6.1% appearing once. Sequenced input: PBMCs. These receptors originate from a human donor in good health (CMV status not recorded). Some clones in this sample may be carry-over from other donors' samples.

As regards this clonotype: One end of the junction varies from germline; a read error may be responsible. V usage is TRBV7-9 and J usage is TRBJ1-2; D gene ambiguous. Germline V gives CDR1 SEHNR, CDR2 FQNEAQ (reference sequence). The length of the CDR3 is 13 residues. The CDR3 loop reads CAISPSLNYGYPF. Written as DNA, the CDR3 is TGTGCCATCAGCCCCAGTTTGAACTATGGCTACCCCTTC.

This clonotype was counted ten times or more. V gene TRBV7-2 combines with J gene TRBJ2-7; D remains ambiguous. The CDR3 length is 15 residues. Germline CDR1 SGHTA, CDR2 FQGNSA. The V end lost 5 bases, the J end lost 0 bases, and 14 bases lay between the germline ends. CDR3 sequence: CASSQPGRSSYEQYF. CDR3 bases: TGTGCCAGCAGCCAGCCCGGACGGAGCTCCTACGAGCAGTACTTC.

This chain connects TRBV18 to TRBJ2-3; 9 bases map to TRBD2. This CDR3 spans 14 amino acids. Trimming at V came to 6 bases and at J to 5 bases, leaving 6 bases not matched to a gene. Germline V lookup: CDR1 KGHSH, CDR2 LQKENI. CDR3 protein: CASSPGLAQDTQYF. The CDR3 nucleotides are TGTGCCAGCTCGCCGGGACTAGCTCAAGATACGCAGTATTTT.

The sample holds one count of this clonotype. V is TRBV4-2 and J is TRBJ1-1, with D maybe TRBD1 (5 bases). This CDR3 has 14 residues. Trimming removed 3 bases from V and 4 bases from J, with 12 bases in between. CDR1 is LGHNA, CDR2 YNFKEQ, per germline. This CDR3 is CASSQDGGTTEAFF. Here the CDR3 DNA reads TGTGCCAGCAGCCAGGATGGGGGGACCACTGAAGCTTTCTTT.

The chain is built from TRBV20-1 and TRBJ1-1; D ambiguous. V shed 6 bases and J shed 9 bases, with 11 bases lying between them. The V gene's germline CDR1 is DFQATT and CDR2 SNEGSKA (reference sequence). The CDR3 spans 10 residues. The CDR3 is CSANRRKAFF. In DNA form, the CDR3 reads TGCAGTGCCAACCGGAGGAAAGCTTTCTTT.

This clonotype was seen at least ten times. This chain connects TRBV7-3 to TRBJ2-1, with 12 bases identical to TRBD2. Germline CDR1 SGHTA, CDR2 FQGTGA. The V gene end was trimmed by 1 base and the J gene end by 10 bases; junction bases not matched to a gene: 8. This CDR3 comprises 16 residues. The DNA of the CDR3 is TGTGCCAGCAGCTTAAATAGACTAGCGGGGGTGCGGGAGCAGTTCTTC. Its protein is CASSLNRLAGVREQFF.

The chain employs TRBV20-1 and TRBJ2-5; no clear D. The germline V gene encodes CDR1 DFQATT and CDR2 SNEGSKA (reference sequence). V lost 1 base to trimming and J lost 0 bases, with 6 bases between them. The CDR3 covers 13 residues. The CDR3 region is CSARGDNQETQYF. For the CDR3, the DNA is TGCAGTGCTAGAGGCGATAACCAAGAGACCCAGTACTTC.

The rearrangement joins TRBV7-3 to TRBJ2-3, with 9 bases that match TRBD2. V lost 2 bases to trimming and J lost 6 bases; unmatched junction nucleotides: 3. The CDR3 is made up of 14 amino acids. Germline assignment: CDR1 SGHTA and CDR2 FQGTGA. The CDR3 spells CASSLASGVDTQYF. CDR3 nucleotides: TGTGCCAGCAGCTTAGCTAGCGGGGTGGATACGCAGTATTTT. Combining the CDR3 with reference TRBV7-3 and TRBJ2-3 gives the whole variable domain GAGVSQTPSNKVTEKGKYVELRCDPISGHTALYWYRQSLGQGPEFLIYFQGTGAADDSGLPNDRFFAVRPEGSVSTLKIQRTERGDSAVYLCASSLASGVDTQYFGPGTRLTVL.

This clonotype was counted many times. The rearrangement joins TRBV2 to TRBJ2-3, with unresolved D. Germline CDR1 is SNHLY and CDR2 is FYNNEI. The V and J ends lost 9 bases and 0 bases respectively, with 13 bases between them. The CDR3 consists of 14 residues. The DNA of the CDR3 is TGTGCCAGTCTTCCGGGTTATAGCACAGATACGCAGTATTTT. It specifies CASLPGYSTDTQYF.

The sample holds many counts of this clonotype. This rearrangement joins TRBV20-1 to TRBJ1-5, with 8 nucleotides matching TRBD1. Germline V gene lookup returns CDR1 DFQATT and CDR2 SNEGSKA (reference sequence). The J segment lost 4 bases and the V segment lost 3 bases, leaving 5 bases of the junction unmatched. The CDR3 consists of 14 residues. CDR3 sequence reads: CSARQGAYNQPQHF. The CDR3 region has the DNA TGCAGTGCTAGGCAGGGGGCTTATAATCAGCCCCAGCATTTT.

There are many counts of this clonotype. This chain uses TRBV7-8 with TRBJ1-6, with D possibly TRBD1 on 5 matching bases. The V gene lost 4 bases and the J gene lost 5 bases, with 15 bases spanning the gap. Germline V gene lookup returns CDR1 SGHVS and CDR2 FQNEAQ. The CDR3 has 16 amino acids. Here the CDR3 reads CASSYHRKRDNSPLHF. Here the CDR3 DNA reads TGTGCCAGCAGCTATCACAGGAAGAGGGATAATTCACCCCTCCACTTT.

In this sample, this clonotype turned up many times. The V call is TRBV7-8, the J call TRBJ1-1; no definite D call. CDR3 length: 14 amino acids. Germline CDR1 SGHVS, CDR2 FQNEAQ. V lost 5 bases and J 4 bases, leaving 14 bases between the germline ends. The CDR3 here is CASSPRRLVTEAFF. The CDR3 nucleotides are TGTGCCAGCAGCCCGAGGCGACTAGTCACTGAAGCTTTCTTT.